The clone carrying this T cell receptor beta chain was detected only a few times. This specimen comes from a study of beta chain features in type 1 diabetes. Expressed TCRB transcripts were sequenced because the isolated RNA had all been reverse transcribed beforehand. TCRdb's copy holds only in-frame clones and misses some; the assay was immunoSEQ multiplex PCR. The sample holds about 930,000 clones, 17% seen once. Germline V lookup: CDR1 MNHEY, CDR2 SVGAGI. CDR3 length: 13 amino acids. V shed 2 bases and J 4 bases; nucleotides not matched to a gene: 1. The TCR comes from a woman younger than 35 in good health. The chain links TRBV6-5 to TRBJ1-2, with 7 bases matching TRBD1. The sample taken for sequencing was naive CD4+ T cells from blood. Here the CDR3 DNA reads TGTGCCAGCAGTTACCAGGGGGGCTATGGCTACACCTTC. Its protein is CASSYQGGYGYTF.